What follows are 19 T cell receptor beta chains derived from one specimen sequenced in a study of cytomegalovirus exposure and HLA in healthy donors. The PCR contained 60 Vbeta and 13 Jbeta primers. The repertoire was sequenced with immunoSEQ multiplex PCR; TCRdb's copy has only in-frame clones and lacks some. This table holds about 55,000 clones, 55% to 85% found once. The sequenced material came from PBMCs. These receptors came from a man aged 40-49 years in good health and CMV-seropositive.

This chain joins TRBV27 and TRBJ2-7; TRBD2 is a possible D gene (7 bases). Per the germline V gene, CDR1 is MNHEY and CDR2 is SMNVEV (reference sequence). CDR3 length equals 17 residues. Between the trimmed V and J ends, which lost 6 bases and 0 bases, there was a span of 21 bases. DNA of the CDR3: TGTGCCAGCAGCAAAGAGGGGGGACTAACTAGCTCCTACGAGCAGTACTTC. This codes for CASSKEGGLTSSYEQYF.

The chain recombines TRBV7-6 with TRBJ1-6, with D possibly being TRBD1 (5 bases). V shed 5 bases and J shed 6 bases, with 17 bases lying between them. CDR1 and CDR2 (germline): SGHVS, FNYEAQ. The CDR3 is 16 amino acids. The CDR3 DNA reads as TGTGCCAGCAGCATAACGTCTGGGGGGGTTAATTCACCCCTCCACTTT. Protein product: CASSITSGGVNSPLHF.

This chain links TRBV5-6 with TRBJ2-7; D is undetermined. The CDR3 runs to 13 residues. Trimming took 0 bases from V and 2 from J, leaving 6 bases between them. Looked up from germline, CDR1 is SGHDT and CDR2 is YYEEEE. DNA for the CDR3: TGTGCCAGCAGCTTGGACAATACCTACGAGCAGTACTTC. Residues: CASSLDNTYEQYF.

This clone came up a few times. The J gene is TRBJ2-3, the V gene TRBV4-2; 8 bases match TRBD2. Germline lookup yields CDR1 LGHNA and CDR2 YNFKEQ. V trimming: 1 base; J trimming: 3 bases; junction bases outside the gene matches: 9. The CDR3 loop spans 17 amino acids. DNA for the CDR3: TGTGCCAGCAGCCAAGTAAATTCGGGGGGGGTGACAGATACGCAGTATTTT. Encoded protein: CASSQVNSGGVTDTQYF.

The chain has TRBV18 and TRBJ2-6; D is possibly TRBD1 (6 bases). This CDR3 region has 18 residues. The V end was cut by 1 base, the J end by 0 bases, with 13 bases between. The V gene's germline CDR1 is KGHSH and CDR2 LQKENI. CDR3 amino acids: CASSPQAGDDSGANVLTF. CDR3 bases: TGTGCCAGCTCACCACAGGCAGGGGATGACTCTGGGGCCAACGTCCTGACTTTC. Full variable domain (missing parts from reference TRBV18 and TRBJ2-6): NAGVMQNPRHLVRRRGQEARLRCSPMKGHSHVYWYRQLPEEGLKFMVYLQKENIIDESGMPKERFSAEFPKEGPSILRIQQVVRGDSAAYFCASSPQAGDDSGANVLTFGAGSRLTVL.

The rearrangement joins TRBV4-1 to TRBJ2-2; tentative D call: TRBD1 (5 bases). The CDR3 spans 15 residues. V was shortened by 0 bases and J by 5 bases, with 10 bases between the two germline ends. CDR1 is MGHRA and CDR2 is YSYEKL in the germline V gene. The CDR3 sequence is CASSQDTGRTGELFF. For the CDR3, the DNA is TGCGCCAGCAGCCAAGATACAGGCCGGACCGGGGAGCTGTTTTTT.

This chain links TRBV7-3 with TRBJ1-1; TRBD1 agrees at 7 bases. The CDR3 covers 13 residues. V was clipped by 6 bases and J by 4 bases; unmatched bases: 5. Germline V lookup: CDR1 SGHTA, CDR2 FQGTGA. The CDR3 is CASSRQGATEAFF. Written as DNA, the CDR3 is TGTGCCAGCAGTAGACAGGGTGCCACTGAAGCTTTCTTT.

The chain recombines TRBV30 with TRBJ2-7; 10 bases are a match to TRBD1. The CDR3 length is 14 residues. Per germline, CDR1 GTSNPN and CDR2 SVGIG (reference sequence). The V segment lost 3 bases and the J segment 1 base; nucleotides outside the gene matches: 3. The CDR3 reads CAWRGQGVSYEQYF. CDR3 nucleotides: TGTGCCTGGAGAGGACAGGGGGTTTCCTACGAGCAGTACTTC.

J is TRBJ1-4 and V is TRBV11-2, with 7 bases lining up with TRBD1. With 1 base clipped from V and 5 bases from J, the junction kept 4 bases outside the gene matches. The CDR3 covers 15 residues. Germline V gene lookup returns CDR1 SGHAT and CDR2 FQNNGV. CDR3 in amino acids: CASSLVRGPNEKLFF. CDR3 coding DNA: TGTGCCAGCAGCTTAGTGAGGGGGCCAAATGAAAAACTGTTTTTT.

The chain is built from TRBV5-1 and TRBJ1-5, with D unresolved. Trimming stripped 0 bases from V and 1 base from J, with 8 bases between. From germline, CDR1 is SGHRS and CDR2 YFSETQ. The CDR3 spans 15 residues. The CDR3, as DNA: TGCGCCAGCAGCTTGGGTACGACAAGCAATCAGCCCCAGCATTTT. This encodes CASSLGTTSNQPQHF.

The chain combines TRBV29-1 with TRBJ2-3, with D possibly being TRBD2 (6 bases). The CDR3 is 12 residues long. Germline V gene data show CDR1 as SQVTM and CDR2 as ANQGSEA. Between the trimmed V and J ends, which lost 6 bases and 6 bases, there was a span of 13 bases. The CDR3 spells CSVDPGGDTQYF. The CDR3 DNA reads as TGCAGCGTCGACCCCGGAGGGGATACGCAGTATTTT.

The chain links TRBV5-5 to TRBJ1-1; D not resolved. Deletions cut 2 bases from V and 11 bases from J, with 19 bases between. Germline lookup yields CDR1 SGHKS and CDR2 YYEKEE (reference sequence). This CDR3 region has 14 residues. The CDR3 here is CASSLTDAGQGAFF. The CDR3 bases are TGTGCCAGCAGCTTAACGGACGCGGGTCAAGGGGCTTTCTTT.

In this sample, this clone turned up once. The J gene is TRBJ1-1, the V gene TRBV7-9; tentative D call: TRBD1 (6 bases). CDR3 length equals 13 residues. Germline V gives CDR1 SEHNR, CDR2 FQNEAQ (reference sequence). V was shortened by 0 bases and J by 11 bases, with 13 bases between the two germline ends. CDR3 sequence: CASSLAAGAKAFF. CDR3 nucleotide sequence: TGTGCCAGCAGCTTAGCGGCAGGGGCAAAGGCTTTCTTT.

V and J are TRBV5-6 and TRBJ1-5; TRBD1 might be the D (5 bases). The CDR3 runs 13 residues. Germline lookup yields CDR1 SGHDT and CDR2 YYEEEE. The V end lost 4 bases, the J end lost 12 bases, and 17 bases lay between the germline ends. The CDR3 DNA sequence: TGTGCCAGCAGCCTTTGGAACCGTAGGGGCCAGCATTTT. Translating it yields CASSLWNRRGQHF.

This clone has just a few counts. This chain uses TRBV5-1 with TRBJ2-3, with a weak D call TRBD2 (6 bases). This CDR3 contains 15 residues. In germline, CDR1 is SGHRS, CDR2 YFSETQ. The ends were cut back, 6 bases at V and 0 bases at J, with 14 bases in the middle. The CDR3 sequence is CASTYAGSSTDTQYF. CDR3 sequence (DNA): TGCGCCAGCACCTACGCGGGGTCTAGCACAGATACGCAGTATTTT.

The chain is built from TRBV6-1 and TRBJ1-1; D is unresolved. The CDR3 runs to 13 residues. CDR1 and CDR2 (germline): MNHNS, SASEGT. Trimming shortened V by 10 bases and J by 1 base, and 13 bases separated the two germline ends. The CDR3 is CATKQTENTEAFF. For the CDR3, the DNA is TGTGCCACCAAACAGACCGAGAACACTGAAGCTTTCTTT.

This clone came up a few times. The chain joins TRBV2 to TRBJ1-2; 7 bases line up with TRBD1. The ends lost 6 bases at V and 4 bases at J; junction bases unmatched: 2. The CDR3 extends over 12 amino acids. Germline loops: CDR1 SNHLY, CDR2 FYNNEI. The CDR3 coding sequence is TGTGCCAGCAGCCCAGGGGGCTATGGCTACACCTTC. Translated, it gives CASSPGGYGYTF.

The chain couples TRBV6-5 to TRBJ1-4, with D unresolved. The CDR3 is made up of 14 amino acids. Between the trimmed V and J ends, which lost 0 bases and 11 bases, there was a span of 13 bases. The germline V gene encodes CDR1 MNHEY and CDR2 SVGAGI. Here the CDR3 reads CASSYSPGFRKLFF. CDR3 in DNA: TGTGCCAGCAGTTACTCTCCCGGGTTTAGGAAACTGTTTTTT.

The chain uses TRBV11-2 and TRBJ1-2, with 8 positions matching TRBD1. V lost 5 bases, J lost 4 bases, and 6 bases stayed unmatched. This CDR3 is built from 14 residues. The germline gives CDR1 SGHAT, CDR2 FQNNGV. In DNA, the CDR3 is TGTGCCAGCAGCGTCAGTACAGGGGGCTATGGCTACACCTTC. Amino acids: CASSVSTGGYGYTF.